This TCR beta chain is drawn from a study of blood T cells in healthy people across ages. The overall study: Using template switching, researchers captured about one barcoded beta molecule for each two T cells.

Trimming stripped 7 bases from V and 2 bases from J, with 18 bases between. CDR1 SQVTM and CDR2 ANQGSEA come from the germline V gene. The CDR3 contains 14 residues. Primed by a sample-barcoded 5' primer and a J-beta primer mix, a second PCR proceeded for about 6 to 11 cycles. A template-switch adaptor that had 12 random nucleotides put a tag on each cDNA molecule. MiXCR, run by TCRdb on the 5' RACE reads, gives a single entry per CDR3 protein. The sample lists about 1.4 million distinct CDR3 sequences; roughly 64% were seen once. This clonotype was seen a few times. Each donor had roughly 10 milliliters of peripheral blood drawn. PBMCs, at least 7 million per sample, were isolated.

This clonotype originated in a man aged 18 to 29 in good health. Material: blood. The chain recombines TRBV29-1 with TRBJ2-7; D might be TRBD1 or TRBD2, each matching 5 bases. CDR3 loop: CSARSGEGTYEQYF. The CDR3 DNA follows: TGCAGCGCCCGAAGTGGCGAGGGGACCTACGAGCAGTACTTC.